This T cell receptor (beta chain) was profiled in a study of early T cells in non-severe SARS-CoV-2 infection. Individually, cDNA molecules had unique molecular identifiers attached to them. TCRdb reprocessed the 5' RACE reads with MiXCR, giving one entry per CDR3 protein. The sample carries more than 60,000 distinct CDR3 sequences, 9.5% recorded once. Study observations and caveats: Matching against VDJdb likely underestimated virus-specific expansions, favoring anti-spike CD8.

On this clonotype itself: What it recognizes is unknown.

J was trimmed by 4 bases and V by 7 bases; bases with no gene match: 16. This CDR3 has 19 residues. The germline CDR1 and CDR2 sequences are KGHDR and SFDVKD. Sequencing was performed on whole blood. The receptor comes from an adult who was a healthcare worker with PCR-confirmed SARS-CoV-2 infection or an uninfected control (not recorded which). The genes are TRBV24-1 and TRBJ2-2, with 11 bases fitting TRBD1. CDR3 protein: CATRPGQGAASGFTGELFF. The CDR3 DNA reads as TGTGCCACCAGACCAGGACAGGGGGCGGCTAGCGGATTCACCGGGGAGCTGTTTTTT.